These 14 T cell receptor beta chains were all obtained from the same sample, sequenced in a study of beta chain features in type 1 diabetes. Points from the study as a whole: Among all four CD4+ subsets, Type 1 diabetes patients had TCRB CDR3s that were moderately but significantly shorter.

No antigen has been identified for these receptors. Investigators reverse transcribed all isolated RNA, so they sequenced expressed TCRB transcripts. Profiled with immunoSEQ multiplex PCR; TCRdb holds only in-frame clones, not every one. The table lists about 68,000 clones, approximately 50% of them singletons, with 0.65% to 0.85% in the top ten. Sequencing input: central memory CD4+ T cells from blood. These receptors all stem from a young man with type 1 diabetes.

The genes are TRBV6-1 and TRBJ2-7; the match to TRBD1 covers 9 bases. Unmatched junction bases numbered 7, after V lost 3 bases and J lost 4 bases. From germline, CDR1 is MNHNS and CDR2 SASEGT. The CDR3 contains 15 residues. The CDR3 DNA reads as TGTGCCAGCAGTGATCCCACAGGGGGCAGGTACGAGCAGTACTTC. Protein product: CASSDPTGGRYEQYF.

The table lists this clone with a few counts. This rearrangement joins TRBV27 to TRBJ1-1; the D is unclear. This CDR3 comprises 13 residues. V dropped 5 bases and J dropped 8 bases, with 15 bases sitting between them. Germline V CDR1 and CDR2: MNHEY, SMNVEV (reference sequence). Here the CDR3 DNA reads TGTGCCAGCAGTCCTCGACGGGTAAGCGAAGCTTTCTTT. Protein: CASSPRRVSEAFF.

The CDR3: CASSLGDRNTEAFF. As DNA, the CDR3 is TGTGCCAGCAGCTTAGGCGACAGGAACACTGAAGCTTTCTTT. The rearrangement joins TRBV13 to TRBJ1-1; D may be TRBD1 (5 bases). The CDR3 length is 14 residues. Germline V lookup: CDR1 PRHDT, CDR2 FYEKMQ (reference sequence). The ends were cut back, 0 bases at V and 1 base at J, with 6 bases in the middle.

CDR3: CASSVDRAEAFF. The CDR3 DNA follows: TGTGCCAGCAGCGTGGACAGGGCAGAAGCTTTCTTT. The chain carries TRBV11-2 and TRBJ1-1, with 8 nucleotides matching TRBD1. CDR3 length equals 12 residues. Germline CDR1 SGHAT, CDR2 FQNNGV. The V segment lost 5 bases and the J segment 8 bases; nucleotides outside the gene matches: 4.

The chain employs TRBV5-6 and TRBJ2-5; TRBD2 might be the D (6 bases). V was trimmed by 4 bases and J by 3 bases, leaving 10 bases between them. Germline CDR1 is SGHDT and CDR2 is YYEEEE. This CDR3 comprises 13 residues. Here the CDR3 DNA reads TGTGCCAGCAGCGGAGGGACGGAAGAGACCCAGTACTTC. Translating gives CASSGGTEETQYF.

The chain recombines TRBV6-4 with TRBJ2-2; TRBD1 agrees at 10 bases. This CDR3 has 16 amino acids. Trimming removed 0 bases from V and 6 bases from J; junction bases left unmatched: 4. Germline V gives CDR1 MRHNA, CDR2 SNTAGT. The DNA for the CDR3 is TGTGCCAGCAGTGACTCCGGGACAGGGGTAGCCGGGGAGCTGTTTTTT. It specifies CASSDSGTGVAGELFF.

This clone was seen a handful of times. V usage is TRBV6-5 and J usage is TRBJ2-7; possibly TRBD1 for D (5 bases). Germline V lookup: CDR1 MNHEY, CDR2 SVGAGI. This CDR3 is built from 14 residues. Trimming shortened V by 0 bases and J by 3 bases, and 9 bases separated the two germline ends. Here the CDR3 reads CASSYSDRNYEQYF. The CDR3 DNA follows: TGTGCCAGCAGTTACTCCGACAGAAACTACGAGCAGTACTTC.

This clone was seen a few times. The J gene is TRBJ2-7, the V gene TRBV2; D unresolved. V lost 5 bases to trimming and J lost 2 bases, with 7 bases between them. CDR1 is SNHLY and CDR2 is FYNNEI in the germline V gene. This CDR3 is built from 12 residues. The CDR3: CASSPDTYEQYF. CDR3 bases: TGTGCCAGCAGTCCAGACACCTACGAGCAGTACTTC.

The chain is built from TRBV28 and TRBJ2-3, with 15 bases matching TRBD2. The CDR3 is made up of 15 amino acids. Germline assignment: CDR1 MDHEN and CDR2 SYDVKM. The trim removed 6 bases at V and 6 bases at J, leaving 4 bases unmatched. The CDR3 loop is CASSPGTSGRDTQYF. For the CDR3, the DNA is TGTGCCAGCAGCCCCGGGACTAGCGGGAGGGATACGCAGTATTTT.

To note about this clone: Other DNA sequences from this sample encode an identical CDR3 as well. The chain has TRBV2 and TRBJ2-7, with TRBD1 matching 7 bases. CDR1 and CDR2 from the germline V gene are SNHLY and FYNNEI. V was pared by 5 bases and J by 0 bases, with 1 base of the junction left unmatched. CDR3 length equals 13 residues. CDR3 in amino acids: CASSRDSSYEQYF. The CDR3 DNA sequence: TGTGCCAGCAGTAGGGACAGCTCCTACGAGCAGTACTTC.

The V and J genes are TRBV2 and TRBJ2-7; tentative D call: TRBD1 (6 bases). There are 14 residues in the CDR3. V lost 6 bases and J lost 3, with 15 bases in between. Germline V CDR1 and CDR2: SNHLY, FYNNEI. CDR3: CASSPTGNSYEQYF. The CDR3 region has the DNA TGTGCCAGCAGCCCGACAGGTAATAGCTACGAGCAGTACTTC. Variable domain in full (rest from reference TRBV2 and TRBJ2-7): EPEVTQTPSHQVTQMGQEVILRCVPISNHLYFYWYRQILGQKVEFLVSFYNNEISEKSEIFDDQFSVERPDGSNFTLKIRSTKLEDSAMYFCASSPTGNSYEQYFGPGTRLTVT.

The sample holds one count of this clone. The chain is built from TRBV5-1 and TRBJ2-3; maybe TRBD2 (6 bases). The germline gives CDR1 SGHRS, CDR2 YFSETQ. This CDR3 contains 16 residues. Trimming pared 4 bases from V and 1 base from J, leaving 16 bases between. The CDR3 bases are TGCGCCAGCAGCCCGACCGCCGGAGGGGGCACAGATACGCAGTATTTT. Encoded protein: CASSPTAGGGTDTQYF.

The J gene is TRBJ1-1, the V gene TRBV28; a weak D match, TRBD1 (5 bases). V was trimmed by 6 bases and J by 5 bases, leaving 13 bases between them. The CDR3 has 13 residues. Germline CDR1 is MDHEN and CDR2 is SYDVKM. CDR3 region: CASRGEGRTEAFF. The CDR3 DNA follows: TGTGCCAGCAGGGGGGAGGGGAGGACTGAAGCTTTCTTT.

The chain carries TRBV30 and TRBJ1-6; D is unclear. Germline V CDR1 and CDR2: GTSNPN, SVGIG (reference sequence). Trimming pared 1 base from V and 0 bases from J, leaving 7 bases between. This CDR3 has 15 amino acids. For the CDR3, the DNA is TGTGCCTGGAGTGGTGGGAGCTCCTATAATTCACCCCTCCACTTT. Translated, it gives CAWSGGSSYNSPLHF.